The rows below give T cell receptor beta chains drawn from one sample of a study of somatic mutations in cytotoxic T cells in rheumatoid arthritis. Assay used: immunoSEQ multiplex PCR; TCRdb lists only in-frame clones, some missing. Among approximately 20,000 clones listed, over 75% were seen once. The sequenced sample consisted of CD8+ T cells sorted from blood. Receptors originate from a woman aged 50 to 65 in good health. Both conserved end residues are part of each CDR3. D genes are given only for firm matches. Part of the rows lack a size; the others show once, few, many or a class for expanded clones.

V,J,D,size,DNA,CDR3
TRBV29-1,TRBJ1-1,-,-,TGCAGCGTTGAGGGGTACGGGAAAAGGGTCACTGAAGCTTTCTTT,CSVEGYGKRVTEAFF
TRBV9,TRBJ2-7,-,-,TGTGCCAGCAGCGCAGGGGCGGAGGAGCAGTACTTC,CASSAGAEEQYF
TRBV27,TRBJ1-5,-,few,TGTGCCAGCAGTTTAGGGGTTCGTCAGCCCCAGCATTTT,CASSLGVRQPQHF
TRBV9,TRBJ2-1,TRBD2,-,TGTGCCAGCAGCGTAGGAGCGGGGTGGTACAATGAGCAGTTCTTC,CASSVGAGWYNEQFF
TRBV9,TRBJ1-4,-,once,TGTGCCAGCAGCGTGGGAGGGCGTGATGAAAAACTGTTTTTT,CASSVGGRDEKLFF
TRBV9,TRBJ2-5,-,-,TGTGCCAGCAGCGTAGGGGAGTTTCAAGAGACCCAGTACTTC,CASSVGEFQETQYF
TRBV23-1,TRBJ1-5,-,-,TGCGCCAGCAGTCAACCAGACAAGAGCAATCAGCCCCAGCATTTT,CASSQPDKSNQPQHF
TRBV27,TRBJ1-5,-,-,TGTGCCAGCAAGAGGGGAAGCAATCAGCCCCAGCATTTT,CASKRGSNQPQHF
TRBV6-1,TRBJ2-3,-,medium-sized,TGTGCCAGCAGTGAATTCCCCTCGTGGCCCACAGATACGCAGTATTTT,CASSEFPSWPTDTQYF
TRBV19,TRBJ2-3,-,-,TGTGCCAGTAGCACCCCCGCCGGGACACAATCACGAACTAGCACAGATACGCAGTATTTT,CASSTPAGTQSRTSTDTQYF
TRBV15,TRBJ2-1,TRBD2,-,TGTGCCACCAGCAGGGGAATTGTGACTAGCGGGAGTTTGGATGAGCAGTTCTTC,CATSRGIVTSGSLDEQFF
TRBV2,TRBJ2-5,-,-,TGTGCCAGCAGTGATGGCAGGCCCCAGACCCAGTACTTC,CASSDGRPQTQYF
TRBV9,TRBJ2-1,-,-,TGTGCCAGCAGCGTAGGGGGTGAGGATGAGCAGTTCTTC,CASSVGGEDEQFF
TRBV2,TRBJ2-5,-,-,TGTGCCAGCAGTGAAGAGGGTACAGAAGAGACCCAGTACTTC,CASSEEGTEETQYF
TRBV4-1,TRBJ2-1,TRBD2,-,TGCGCCAGCAGCCGCAGCGGGGTCTCCTACAATGAGCAGTTCTTC,CASSRSGVSYNEQFF
TRBV2,TRBJ2-7,-,-,TGTGCCAGCTCCCCGGGGTACGAGCAGTACTTC,CASSPGYEQYF
TRBV5-1,TRBJ2-7,-,-,TGCGCCAGCAGCCCAGGGACGGGTGCCTACGAGCAGTACTTC,CASSPGTGAYEQYF